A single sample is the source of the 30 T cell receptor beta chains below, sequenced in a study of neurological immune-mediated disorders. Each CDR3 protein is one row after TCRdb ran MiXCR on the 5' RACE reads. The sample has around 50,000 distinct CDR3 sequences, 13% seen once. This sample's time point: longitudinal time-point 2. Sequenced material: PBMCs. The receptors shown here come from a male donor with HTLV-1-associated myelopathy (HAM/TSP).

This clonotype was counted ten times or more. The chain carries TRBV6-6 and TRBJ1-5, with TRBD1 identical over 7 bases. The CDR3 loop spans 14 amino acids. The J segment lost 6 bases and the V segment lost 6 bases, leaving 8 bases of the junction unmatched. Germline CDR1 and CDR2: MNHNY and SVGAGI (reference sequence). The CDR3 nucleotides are TGTGCCAGCAGACAGGGGTCCGGCACTCAGCCCCAGCATTTT. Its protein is CASRQGSGTQPQHF.

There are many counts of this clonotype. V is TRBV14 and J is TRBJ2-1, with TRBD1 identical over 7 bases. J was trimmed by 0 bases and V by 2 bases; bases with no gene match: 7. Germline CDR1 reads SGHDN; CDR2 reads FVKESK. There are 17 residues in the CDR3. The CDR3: CASSQRDSSFSYNEQFF. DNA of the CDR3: TGTGCCAGCAGCCAAAGGGACAGTTCCTTCTCCTACAATGAGCAGTTCTTC.

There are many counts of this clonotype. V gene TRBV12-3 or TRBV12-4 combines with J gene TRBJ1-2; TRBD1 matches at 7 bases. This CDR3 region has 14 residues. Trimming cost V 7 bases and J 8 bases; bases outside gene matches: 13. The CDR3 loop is CASTQNDRAGGYTF. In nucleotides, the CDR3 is TGTGCCAGCACCCAAAACGACAGGGCCGGAGGCTACACCTTC.

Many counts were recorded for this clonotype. CDR3 amino acids: CASSPGLLSTDTQYF. CDR3 bases: TGCGCCAGCAGCCCAGGACTACTGAGCACAGATACGCAGTATTTT. The genes are TRBV5-1 and TRBJ2-3, with a tentative D call TRBD2 (6 bases). The CDR3 length is 15 residues. Germline CDR1 is SGHRS and CDR2 is YFSETQ. The V end was cut by 4 bases, the J end by 0 bases, with 12 bases between.

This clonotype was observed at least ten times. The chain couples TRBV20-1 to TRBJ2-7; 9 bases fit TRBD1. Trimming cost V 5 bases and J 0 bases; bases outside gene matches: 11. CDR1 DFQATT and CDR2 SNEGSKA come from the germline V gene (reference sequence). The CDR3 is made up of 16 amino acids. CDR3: CSAGIRGTGHSYEQYF. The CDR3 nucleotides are TGCAGTGCTGGAATAAGGGGGACAGGGCACTCCTACGAGCAGTACTTC.

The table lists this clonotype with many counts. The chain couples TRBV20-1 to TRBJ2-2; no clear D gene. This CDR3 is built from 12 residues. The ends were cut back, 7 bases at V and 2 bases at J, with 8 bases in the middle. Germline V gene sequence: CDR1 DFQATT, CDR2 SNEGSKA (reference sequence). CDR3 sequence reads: CSVFDNTGELFF. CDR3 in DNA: TGCAGTGTTTTCGATAACACCGGGGAGCTGTTTTTT.

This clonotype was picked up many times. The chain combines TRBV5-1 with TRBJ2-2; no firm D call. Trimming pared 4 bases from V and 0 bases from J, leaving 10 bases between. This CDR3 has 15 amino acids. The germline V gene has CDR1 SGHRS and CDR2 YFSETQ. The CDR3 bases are TGCGCCAGCAGCCCCGGCCTTTCGAACACCGGGGAGCTGTTTTTT. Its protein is CASSPGLSNTGELFF.

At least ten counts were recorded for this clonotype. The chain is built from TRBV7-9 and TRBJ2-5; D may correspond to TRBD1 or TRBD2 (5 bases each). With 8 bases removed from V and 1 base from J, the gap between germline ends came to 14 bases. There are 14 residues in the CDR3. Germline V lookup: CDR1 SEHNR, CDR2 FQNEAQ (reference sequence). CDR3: CASRSRGPQETQYF. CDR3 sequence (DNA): TGTGCCAGCCGATCGAGGGGCCCCCAAGAGACCCAGTACTTC.

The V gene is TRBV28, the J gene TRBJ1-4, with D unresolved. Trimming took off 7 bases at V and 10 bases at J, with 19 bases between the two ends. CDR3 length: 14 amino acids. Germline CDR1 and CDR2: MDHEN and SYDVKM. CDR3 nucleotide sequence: TGTGCCAGCATGTCGGGAGTGTCCCCCGGAAAACTGTTTTTT. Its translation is CASMSGVSPGKLFF.

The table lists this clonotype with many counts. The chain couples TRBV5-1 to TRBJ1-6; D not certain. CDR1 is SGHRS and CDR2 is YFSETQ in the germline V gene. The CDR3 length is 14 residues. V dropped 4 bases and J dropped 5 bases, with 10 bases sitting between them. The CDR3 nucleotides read TGCGCCAGCAGCCGGGGTAGCGATAATTCACCCCTCCACTTT. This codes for CASSRGSDNSPLHF.

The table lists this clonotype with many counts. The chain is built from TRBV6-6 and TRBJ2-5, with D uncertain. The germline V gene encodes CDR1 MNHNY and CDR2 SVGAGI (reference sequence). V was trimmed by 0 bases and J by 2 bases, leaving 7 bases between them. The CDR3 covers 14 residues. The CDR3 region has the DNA TGTGCCAGCAGTTACTCGGGTGTTCAAGAGACCCAGTACTTC. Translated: CASSYSGVQETQYF.

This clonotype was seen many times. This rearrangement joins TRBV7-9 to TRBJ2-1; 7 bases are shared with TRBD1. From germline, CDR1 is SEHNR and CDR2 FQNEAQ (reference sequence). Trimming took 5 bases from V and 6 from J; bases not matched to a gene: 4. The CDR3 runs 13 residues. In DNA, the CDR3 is TGTGCCAGCAGCCCGGACAGGACCAATGAGCAGTTCTTC. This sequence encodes CASSPDRTNEQFF.

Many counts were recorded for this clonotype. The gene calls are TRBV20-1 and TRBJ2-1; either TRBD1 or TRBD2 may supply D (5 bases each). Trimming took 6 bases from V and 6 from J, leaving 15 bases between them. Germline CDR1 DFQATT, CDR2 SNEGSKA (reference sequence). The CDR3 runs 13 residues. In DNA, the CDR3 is TGCAGTGCGAACCGGGACCACAGCAATGAGCAGTTCTTC. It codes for CSANRDHSNEQFF.

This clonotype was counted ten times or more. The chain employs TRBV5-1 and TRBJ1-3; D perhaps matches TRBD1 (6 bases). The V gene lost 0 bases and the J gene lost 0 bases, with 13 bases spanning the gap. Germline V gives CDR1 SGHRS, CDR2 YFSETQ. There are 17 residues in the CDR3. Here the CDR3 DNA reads TGCGCCAGCAGCTTGGCAGGATACAGGGACTCTGGAAACACCATATATTTT. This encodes CASSLAGYRDSGNTIYF.

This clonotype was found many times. The DNA for the CDR3 is TGTGCCACCAACCCACAGGGGGAACATAGCAATCAGCCCCAGCATTTT. It encodes CATNPQGEHSNQPQHF. The rearrangement joins TRBV10-3 to TRBJ1-5, with TRBD1 identical over 8 bases. J lost 0 bases, V lost 10 bases, and 11 bases had no gene match. From germline, CDR1 is ENHRY and CDR2 SYGVKD. This CDR3 is 16 amino acids long.

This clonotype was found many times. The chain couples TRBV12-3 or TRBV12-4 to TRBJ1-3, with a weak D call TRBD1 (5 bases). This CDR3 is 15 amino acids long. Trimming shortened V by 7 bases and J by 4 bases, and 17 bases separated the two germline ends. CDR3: CASTTSGVSGNTIYF. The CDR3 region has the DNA TGTGCCAGCACTACATCGGGGGTGTCCGGAAACACCATATATTTT.

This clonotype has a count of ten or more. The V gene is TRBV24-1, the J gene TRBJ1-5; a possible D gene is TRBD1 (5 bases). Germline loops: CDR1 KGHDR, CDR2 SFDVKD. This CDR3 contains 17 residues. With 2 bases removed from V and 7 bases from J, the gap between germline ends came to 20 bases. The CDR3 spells CATSDSRGEGVGQPQHF. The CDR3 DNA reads TGTGCCACCAGTGATTCCCGTGGTGAAGGGGTCGGCCAGCCCCAGCATTTT.

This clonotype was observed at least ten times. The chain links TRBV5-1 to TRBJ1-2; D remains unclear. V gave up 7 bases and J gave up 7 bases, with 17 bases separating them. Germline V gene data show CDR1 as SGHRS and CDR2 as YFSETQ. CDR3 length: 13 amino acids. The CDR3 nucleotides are TGCGCCAGCGCCTCGGACGCGCTGGGTGGCTACACCTTC. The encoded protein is CASASDALGGYTF.

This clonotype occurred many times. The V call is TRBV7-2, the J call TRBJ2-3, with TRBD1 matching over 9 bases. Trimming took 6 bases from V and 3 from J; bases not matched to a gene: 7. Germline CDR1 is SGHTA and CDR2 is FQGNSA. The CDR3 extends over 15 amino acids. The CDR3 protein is CASSPGQGRTDTQYF. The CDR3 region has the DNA TGTGCCAGCAGTCCCGGACAGGGGAGGACAGATACGCAGTATTTT.

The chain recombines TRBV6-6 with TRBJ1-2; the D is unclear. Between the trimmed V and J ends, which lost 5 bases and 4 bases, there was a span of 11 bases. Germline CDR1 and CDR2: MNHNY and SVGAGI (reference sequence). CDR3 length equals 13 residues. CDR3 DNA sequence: TGTGCCAGCAGTCAAGACGGAGTCTATGGCTACACCTTC. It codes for CASSQDGVYGYTF.

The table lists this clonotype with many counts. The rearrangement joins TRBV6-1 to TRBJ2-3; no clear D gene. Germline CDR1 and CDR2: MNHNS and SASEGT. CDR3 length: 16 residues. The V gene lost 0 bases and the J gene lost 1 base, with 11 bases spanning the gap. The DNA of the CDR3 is TGTGCCAGCAGTGAAGCTTTTTCCGGGCGCACAGATACGCAGTATTTT. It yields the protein CASSEAFSGRTDTQYF.

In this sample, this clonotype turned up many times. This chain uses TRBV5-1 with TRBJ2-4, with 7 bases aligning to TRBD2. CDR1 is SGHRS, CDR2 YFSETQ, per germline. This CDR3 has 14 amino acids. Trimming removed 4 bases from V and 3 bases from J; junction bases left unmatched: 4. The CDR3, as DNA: TGCGCCAGCAGCGCGGGAGTCAACAAAAACATTCAGTACTTC. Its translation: CASSAGVNKNIQYF.

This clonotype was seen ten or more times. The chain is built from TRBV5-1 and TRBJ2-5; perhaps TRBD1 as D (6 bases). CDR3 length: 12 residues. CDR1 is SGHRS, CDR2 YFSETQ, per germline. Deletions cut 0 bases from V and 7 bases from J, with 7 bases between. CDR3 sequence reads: CASSLEQGTQYF. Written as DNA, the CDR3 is TGCGCCAGCAGCTTGGAACAGGGGACCCAGTACTTC.

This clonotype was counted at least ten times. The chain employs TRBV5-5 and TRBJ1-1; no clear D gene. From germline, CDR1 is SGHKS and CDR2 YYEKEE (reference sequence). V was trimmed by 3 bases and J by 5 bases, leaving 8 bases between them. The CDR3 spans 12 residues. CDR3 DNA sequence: TGTGCCAGCAGCTCAAAAAATACTGAAGCTTTCTTT. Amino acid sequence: CASSSKNTEAFF.

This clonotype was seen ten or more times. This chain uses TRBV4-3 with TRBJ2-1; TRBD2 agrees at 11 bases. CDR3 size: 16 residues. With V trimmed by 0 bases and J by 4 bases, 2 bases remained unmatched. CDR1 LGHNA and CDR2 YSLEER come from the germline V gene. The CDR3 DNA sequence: TGCGCCAGCAGCCAAGATTTAGCGGGGGGGTACAATGAGCAGTTCTTC. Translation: CASSQDLAGGYNEQFF.

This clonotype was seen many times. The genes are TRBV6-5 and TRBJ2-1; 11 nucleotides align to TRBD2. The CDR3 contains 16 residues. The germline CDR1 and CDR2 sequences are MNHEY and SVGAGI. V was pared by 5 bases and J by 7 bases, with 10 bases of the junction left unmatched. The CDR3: CASSGQTSGALNEQFF. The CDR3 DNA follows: TGTGCCAGCAGTGGCCAGACTAGCGGGGCCCTGAATGAGCAGTTCTTC.

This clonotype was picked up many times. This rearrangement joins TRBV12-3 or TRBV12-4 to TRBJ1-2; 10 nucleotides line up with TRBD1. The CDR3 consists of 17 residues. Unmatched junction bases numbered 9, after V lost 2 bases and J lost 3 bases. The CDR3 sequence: CASSLYRTGGNYYGYTF. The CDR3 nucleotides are TGTGCCAGCAGTTTATACAGGACAGGGGGAAACTACTATGGCTACACCTTC.

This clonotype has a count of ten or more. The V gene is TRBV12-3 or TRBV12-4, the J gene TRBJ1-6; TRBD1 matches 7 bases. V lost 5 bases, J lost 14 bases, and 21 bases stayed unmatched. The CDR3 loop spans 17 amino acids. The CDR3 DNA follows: TGTGCCAGCAGTACAAGCCTTGACCAGGGGGTCCGCTCTACCCTCCACTTT. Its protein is CASSTSLDQGVRSTLHF.

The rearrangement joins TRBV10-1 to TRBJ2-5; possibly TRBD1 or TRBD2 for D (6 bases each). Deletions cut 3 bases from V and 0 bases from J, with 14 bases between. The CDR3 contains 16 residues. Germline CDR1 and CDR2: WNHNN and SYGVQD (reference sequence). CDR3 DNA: TGCGCCAGCAGTGACCTCGACCGGGGGCACCAAGAGACCCAGTACTTC. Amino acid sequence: CASSDLDRGHQETQYF.

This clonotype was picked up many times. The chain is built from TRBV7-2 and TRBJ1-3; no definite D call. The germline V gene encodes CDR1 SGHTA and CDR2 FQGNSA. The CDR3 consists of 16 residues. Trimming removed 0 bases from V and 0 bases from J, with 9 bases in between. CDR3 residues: CASSLAGAGSGNTIYF. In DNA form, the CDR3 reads TGTGCCAGCAGCTTAGCGGGCGCAGGCTCTGGAAACACCATATATTTT. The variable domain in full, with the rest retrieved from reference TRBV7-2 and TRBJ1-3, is GAGVSQSPSNKVTEKGKDVELRCDPISGHTALYWYRQSLGQGLEFLIYFQGNSAPDKSGLPSDRFSAERTGGSVSTLTIQRTQQEDSAVYLCASSLAGAGSGNTIYFGEGSWLTVV.